This T cell receptor (beta chain) appears in the sequencing data of a study of blood T cell repertoires in COVID-19. Trimming took 5 bases from V and 6 from J, leaving 8 bases between them. Germline CDR1 and CDR2: SEHNR and FQNEAQ (reference sequence). This CDR3 is built from 11 residues. Original data processing: Quantification of nucleated cells was approximated via reference gene primer amplification. Generated by immunoSEQ multiplex PCR, the TCRdb table keeps only in-frame clones and is missing some. Clone size and V and J calls were adopted from that table, with D and trimming inferred from the DNA. In the table there are some 200,000 clones, roughly 87% of which are singletons. Those who participated ranged in age from about 18 to 95 years and resided in about two dozen US areas. Clinical history as reported by participants underpinned cohort assignment.

The chain links TRBV7-9 to TRBJ2-7, with D uncertain. This clonotype was obtained from a man younger than 35 with acute COVID-19. Input material: PBMCs or T cells enriched from blood (not recorded which). CDR3 nucleotide sequence: TGTGCCAGCAGCAAGTCGGTCGAGCAGTACTTC. Its protein is CASSKSVEQYF.